The sequence of this T cell receptor (beta chain) was determined in a study of cytomegalovirus exposure and HLA in healthy donors. This CDR3 spans 18 amino acids. V lost 0 bases and J lost 3; bases outside the gene matches: 9. Looked up from germline, CDR1 is SGDLS and CDR2 is YYNGEE. The primer mix had 60 Vbeta and 13 Jbeta primers. Clones were sequenced by immunoSEQ multiplex PCR, and TCRdb holds only the in-frame ones, with some missing. The sample contains under 95,000 clones, roughly 75% of which appear only once. The sequence came from a male donor in good health and CMV-seronegative. Sequenced material: PBMCs. The V call is TRBV9, the J call TRBJ2-5; TRBD2 matches at 12 bases. This chain's CDR3 is CASSVAASGGAEEETQYF. In DNA form, the CDR3 reads TGTGCCAGCAGCGTAGCGGCTAGCGGGGGGGCTGAGGAAGAGACCCAGTACTTC.